This T cell receptor beta chain comes out of a study of control samples from healthy donors and cancer patients. The CDR3 is 16 residues long. CDR1 is SNHLY and CDR2 is FYNNEI in the germline V gene. With V trimmed by 6 bases and J by 0 bases, 4 bases remained unmatched. Sequencing was performed with immunoSEQ multiplex PCR; in TCRdb, only in-frame clones are kept and a portion is missing. The sample has roughly 100,000 clones; roughly 92% are singletons. Sequenced material: blood. The genes are TRBV2 and TRBJ1-6, with 8 bases identical to TRBD1. The TCR comes from a human donor in good health. The donor label of this sample is uncertain. CDR3 sequence: CASRYTGGSYNSPLHF. The DNA of the CDR3 is TGTGCCAGCAGGTATACAGGGGGCTCCTATAATTCACCCCTCCACTTT.